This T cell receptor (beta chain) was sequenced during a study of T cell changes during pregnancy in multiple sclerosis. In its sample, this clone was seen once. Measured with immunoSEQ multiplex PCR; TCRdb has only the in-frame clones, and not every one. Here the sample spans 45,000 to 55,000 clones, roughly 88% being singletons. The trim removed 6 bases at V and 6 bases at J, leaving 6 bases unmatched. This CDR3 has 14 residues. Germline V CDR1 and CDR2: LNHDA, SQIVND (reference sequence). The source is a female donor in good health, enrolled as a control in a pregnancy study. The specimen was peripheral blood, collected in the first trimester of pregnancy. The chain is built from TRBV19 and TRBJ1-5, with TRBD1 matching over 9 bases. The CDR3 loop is CASRPTGGGQPQHF. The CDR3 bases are TGTGCCAGTAGACCGACAGGGGGTGGTCAGCCCCAGCATTTT.